A single sample gave rise to the 30 T cell receptor beta chains below, sequenced in a study of identical twins (dated by TCRdb to about 2016). The library was produced with 5' RACE. Sequenced on an Illumina HiSeq 2000. The public reads were run again by TCRdb, first through fastp at Q25 and then through MiXCR, and only productive beta chains were kept. Rows with one shared CDR3 protein collapse into an entry with the most common genes and DNA. This sample comprises hundreds of thousands of distinct CDR3 sequences, roughly an eighth of them detected only once. The ten largest make up around 6.9% of the sample. This sample also appeared in a second study, on yellow fever vaccine responses in identical twins.

Sequenced: CD8+ T cells sorted from blood. These receptor sequences come from a woman aged 18-29 years in good health.

This clonotype has more than one count but fewer than ten. This chain joins TRBV28 and TRBJ1-6; 7 bases are a match to TRBD1. The germline V gene encodes CDR1 MDHEN and CDR2 SYDVKM. This CDR3 region has 15 residues. V trimming: 5 bases; J trimming: 7 bases; junction bases outside the gene matches: 8. CDR3 bases: TGTGCCAGCAGTCCCACCGGGACAGAAAATTCACCCCTCCACTTT. Residues: CASSPTGTENSPLHF.

There are a few counts of this clonotype. The chain links TRBV9 to TRBJ2-7; D might be TRBD1 (5 bases). CDR3 size: 13 residues. V was clipped by 3 bases and J by 4 bases, with 11 bases between them. The germline CDR1 and CDR2 sequences are SGDLS and YYNGEE. CDR3 region: CASSAVTGYEQYF. DNA of the CDR3: TGTGCCAGCAGCGCCGTTACAGGTTACGAGCAGTACTTC.

This clonotype was counted at least ten times. This sequence joins TRBV4-2 and TRBJ2-1, with 8 bases fitting TRBD2. The CDR3 totals 17 residues. CDR1 is LGHNA and CDR2 is YNFKEQ in the germline V gene. Unmatched junction bases numbered 10, after V lost 2 bases and J lost 4 bases. The DNA of the CDR3 is TGTGCCAGCAGCCAACAAAGGACTAGCACCGAGTACAATGAGCAGTTCTTC. Protein product: CASSQQRTSTEYNEQFF.

This clonotype was seen only a few times. The V gene is TRBV28, the J gene TRBJ2-7; 7 positions agree with TRBD2. The CDR3 length is 11 residues. Per germline, CDR1 MDHEN and CDR2 SYDVKM. V lost 8 bases to trimming and J lost 6 bases; unmatched junction nucleotides: 4. The CDR3 DNA follows: TGTGCCAGCCGGGAGGACGGCGAGCAGTACTTC. This translates into CASREDGEQYF.

The rearrangement uses TRBV28 and TRBJ2-1; 7 positions agree with TRBD2. CDR3 size: 18 residues. Looked up from germline, CDR1 is MDHEN and CDR2 is SYDVKM. V gave up 0 bases and J gave up 12 bases; unmatched junction bases: 20. The CDR3 is CASSLWGGVSGGSNVQFF. CDR3 coding DNA: TGTGCCAGCAGTTTATGGGGGGGGGTTAGCGGAGGGAGTAACGTGCAGTTCTTC. The entire variable domain, with the rest obtained from reference TRBV28 and TRBJ2-1, is as follows: DVKVTQSSRYLVKRTGEKVFLECVQDMDHENMFWYRQDPGLGLRLIYFSYDVKMKEKGDIPEGYSVSREKKERFSLILESASTNQTSMYLCASSLWGGVSGGSNVQFFGPGTRLTVL.

The chain is built from TRBV6-5 and TRBJ1-4, with 8 bases fitting TRBD1. There are 17 residues in the CDR3. Germline V gives CDR1 MNHEY, CDR2 SVGAGI. Trimming cost V 0 bases and J 7 bases; bases outside gene matches: 10. The DNA of the CDR3 is TGTGCCAGCAGTTACTCGAGTGACAGGGGATCGGGTGAAAAACTGTTTTTT. Translating gives CASSYSSDRGSGEKLFF.

This clonotype has just a few counts. The V call is TRBV5-1, the J call TRBJ2-7; the match to TRBD1 covers 9 bases. The V gene end was trimmed by 3 bases and the J gene end by 5 bases; junction bases not matched to a gene: 6. The germline V gene encodes CDR1 SGHRS and CDR2 YFSETQ. The CDR3 is 14 amino acids. CDR3 sequence (DNA): TGCGCCAGCAGCTCCGGGACAGGGAGACACGAGCAGTACGTC. It codes for CASSSGTGRHEQYV.

This clonotype was seen repeatedly, ten times or more. V usage is TRBV6-1 and J usage is TRBJ2-7; the match to TRBD2 covers 10 bases. Per germline, CDR1 MNHNS and CDR2 SASEGT. With 1 base clipped from V and 2 bases from J, the junction kept 2 bases outside the gene matches. The CDR3 has 15 amino acids. The CDR3 region has the DNA TGTGCCAGCAGTGAAGGGACTAGCGGACCCTACGAGCAGTACTTC. As protein: CASSEGTSGPYEQYF.

This clonotype has more than one count but fewer than ten. The J gene is TRBJ1-2, the V gene TRBV2; no reliable D call. The CDR3 contains 12 residues. V was shortened by 8 bases and J by 4 bases, with 11 bases between the two germline ends. The germline V gene encodes CDR1 SNHLY and CDR2 FYNNEI. This CDR3 reads CASPNSGYGYTF. The DNA for the CDR3 is TGTGCCAGCCCCAATTCTGGCTATGGCTACACCTTC.

This clonotype was seen only a few times. The chain combines TRBV27 with TRBJ1-3; D is undetermined. V was shortened by 3 bases and J by 0 bases, with 3 bases between the two germline ends. The CDR3 spans 13 residues. Germline lookup yields CDR1 MNHEY and CDR2 SMNVEV (reference sequence). CDR3 residues: CASSFASGNTIYF. The CDR3 DNA is TGTGCCAGCAGTTTCGCCTCTGGAAACACCATATATTTT.

This clonotype turned up a few times. The chain carries TRBV5-1 and TRBJ2-5, with 7 bases matching TRBD2. The CDR3 is made up of 16 amino acids. Germline lookup yields CDR1 SGHRS and CDR2 YFSETQ. The J segment lost 4 bases and the V segment lost 2 bases, leaving 11 bases of the junction unmatched. This CDR3 reads CASSLGGLGFRETQYF. Here the CDR3 DNA reads TGCGCCAGCAGCTTAGGAGGACTAGGGTTTCGAGAGACCCAGTACTTC.

Many counts were recorded for this clonotype. The chain uses TRBV20-1 and TRBJ1-3; no clear D. V was pared by 5 bases and J by 1 base, with 15 bases between. From germline, CDR1 is DFQATT and CDR2 SNEGSKA (reference sequence). CDR3 length: 15 residues. The CDR3 loop reads CSAPNQLESGNTIYF. In DNA form, the CDR3 reads TGCAGTGCTCCCAACCAATTAGAGTCTGGAAACACCATATATTTT.

The rearrangement uses TRBV29-1 and TRBJ1-1; D perhaps matches TRBD1 (6 bases). Germline CDR1 and CDR2: SQVTM and ANQGSEA. Trimming left V 0 bases short and J 4 bases short, with 21 bases between. CDR3 length: 17 amino acids. In nucleotides, the CDR3 is TGCAGCGTTGAAGACAGGGTGCCACAGGGAGAGGGCACTGAAGCTTTCTTT. This encodes CSVEDRVPQGEGTEAFF. Combining the CDR3 with reference TRBV29-1 and TRBJ1-1 gives the whole variable domain SAVISQKPSRDICQRGTSLTIQCQVDSQVTMMFWYRQQPGQSLTLIATANQGSEATYESGFVIDKFPISRPNLTFSTLTVSNMSPEDSSIYLCSVEDRVPQGEGTEAFFGQGTRLTVV.

The chain has TRBV11-2 and TRBJ2-5; 11 positions match TRBD2. The CDR3 extends over 19 amino acids. V lost 0 bases, J lost 5 bases, and 14 bases stayed unmatched. The germline CDR1 and CDR2 sequences are SGHAT and FQNNGV. The CDR3 DNA reads TGTGCCAGCAGCTTAGATGGCGTTTTACTAGCGGGGGCCCGGGAGACCCAGTACTTC. Its translation is CASSLDGVLLAGARETQYF.

The CDR3 nucleotides read TGTGCCAGCGGGTCATCGAGTGGTTTCTACAATGAGCAGTTCTTC. This sequence encodes CASGSSSGFYNEQFF. J is TRBJ2-1 and V is TRBV9, with unresolved D. The CDR3 totals 15 residues. Germline assignment: CDR1 SGDLS and CDR2 YYNGEE. Deletions cut 7 bases from V and 3 bases from J, with 17 bases between. Full variable domain (remainder filled in from reference TRBV9 and TRBJ2-1): DSGVTQTPKHLITATGQRVTLRCSPRSGDLSVYWYQQSLDQGLQFLIQYYNGEERAKGNILERFSAQQFPDLHSELNLSSLELGDSALYFCASGSSSGFYNEQFFGPGTRLTVL.

This clonotype was counted ten times or more. The chain carries TRBV28 and TRBJ2-5; 10 nucleotides agree with TRBD2. V dropped 6 bases and J dropped 2; count of bases not matched to a gene: 3. There are 14 residues in the CDR3. Germline V gene lookup returns CDR1 MDHEN and CDR2 SYDVKM. The CDR3 sequence is CASRFSGRQETQYF. The CDR3 nucleotides read TGTGCCAGCAGATTTAGCGGGAGGCAAGAGACCCAGTACTTC.

This chain connects TRBV27 to TRBJ2-3; no firm D call. The CDR3 spans 13 residues. Germline V gene data show CDR1 as MNHEY and CDR2 as SMNVEV (reference sequence). Deletions cut 2 bases from V and 4 bases from J, with 7 bases between. CDR3 loop: CASSLSSADTQYF. DNA of the CDR3: TGTGCCAGCAGTTTAAGTTCCGCAGATACGCAGTATTTT.

The J gene is TRBJ2-2, the V gene TRBV9; the match to TRBD1 covers 11 bases. This CDR3 has 17 residues. Unmatched junction bases numbered 10, after V lost 4 bases and J lost 5 bases. CDR1 and CDR2 from the germline V gene are SGDLS and YYNGEE. CDR3 sequence: CASSPRGTGGGTGELFF. In nucleotides, the CDR3 is TGTGCCAGCAGCCCCCGGGGGACAGGGGGGGGAACCGGGGAGCTGTTTTTT. Using reference TRBV9 and TRBJ2-2 for the parts outside the CDR3, the full variable domain is DSGVTQTPKHLITATGQRVTLRCSPRSGDLSVYWYQQSLDQGLQFLIQYYNGEERAKGNILERFSAQQFPDLHSELNLSSLELGDSALYFCASSPRGTGGGTGELFFGEGSRLTVL.

The chain carries TRBV7-8 and TRBJ2-7, with TRBD1 matching over 7 bases. Germline CDR1 is SGHVS and CDR2 is FQNEAQ. The length of the CDR3 is 14 residues. The V gene end was trimmed by 5 bases and the J gene end by 5 bases; junction bases not matched to a gene: 9. The CDR3 sequence: CASSPTTGSNEQYF. Here the CDR3 DNA reads TGTGCCAGCAGCCCGACGACAGGGTCCAACGAGCAGTACTTC.

This chain connects TRBV20-1 to TRBJ1-5; 7 bases agree with TRBD1. V lost 2 bases and J lost 0; bases outside the gene matches: 16. Per the germline V gene, CDR1 is DFQATT and CDR2 is SNEGSKA (reference sequence). The CDR3 is made up of 19 amino acids. This CDR3 is CSARPPLGTDRNSNQPQHF. In nucleotides, the CDR3 is TGCAGTGCTAGACCCCCCCTAGGGACAGATAGAAATAGCAATCAGCCCCAGCATTTT.

The chain links TRBV2 to TRBJ2-2; D perhaps matches TRBD2 (5 bases). V shed 8 bases and J shed 4 bases, with 8 bases lying between them. CDR3 length equals 12 residues. Germline values: CDR1 SNHLY, CDR2 FYNNEI. The CDR3 spells CASRDFTGELFF. The CDR3 DNA follows: TGTGCCAGCCGGGATTTCACCGGGGAGCTGTTTTTT.

The CDR3 DNA sequence: TGTGCCAGCGGGGGAACAGGCAACTATAATTCACCCCTCCACTTT. It is translated as CASGGTGNYNSPLHF. The chain couples TRBV2 to TRBJ1-6; perhaps TRBD1 as D (5 bases). V dropped 8 bases and J dropped 3 bases, with 14 bases sitting between them. The CDR3 spans 15 residues. The germline V gene has CDR1 SNHLY and CDR2 FYNNEI. The full variable domain, its missing parts supplied by reference TRBV2 and TRBJ1-6, is EPEVTQTPSHQVTQMGQEVILRCVPISNHLYFYWYRQILGQKVEFLVSFYNNEISEKSEIFDDQFSVERPDGSNFTLKIRSTKLEDSAMYFCASGGTGNYNSPLHFGNGTRLTVT.

This clonotype has more than one count but fewer than ten. The chain links TRBV20-1 to TRBJ2-1, with TRBD1 matching 9 bases. V was clipped by 3 bases and J by 0 bases; unmatched bases: 0. The CDR3 length is 14 residues. The germline CDR1 and CDR2 sequences are DFQATT and SNEGSKA (reference sequence). CDR3 coding DNA: TGCAGTGCTAGGACAGGGGGCTCCTACAATGAGCAGTTCTTC. Its protein product is CSARTGGSYNEQFF.

This sequence joins TRBV2 and TRBJ2-1, with D tentatively TRBD2 (5 bases). Between the trimmed V and J ends, which lost 8 bases and 4 bases, there was a span of 12 bases. Germline V CDR1 and CDR2: SNHLY, FYNNEI. The CDR3 runs 13 residues. CDR3 in DNA: TGTGCCAGCGGAGGAGGAGCGTACAATGAGCAGTTCTTC. Its translation: CASGGGAYNEQFF.

The CDR3 spells CASSSLRDPGGEKLFF. CDR3 sequence (DNA): TGTGCCAGCAGCTCCTTGCGGGACCCGGGAGGGGAAAAACTGTTTTTT. V and J are TRBV11-3 and TRBJ1-4; the D gene is possibly TRBD1 (5 bases). CDR1 and CDR2 from the germline V gene are SGHNT and YENEEA. V was pared by 4 bases and J by 8 bases, with 20 bases between. The CDR3 totals 16 residues.

There are a few counts of this clonotype. V is TRBV4-1 and J is TRBJ2-1, with TRBD1 as a possible D gene (6 bases). Germline V gives CDR1 MGHRA, CDR2 YSYEKL. Trimming removed 5 bases from V and 7 bases from J, with 12 bases in between. The CDR3 consists of 13 residues. DNA of the CDR3: TGCGCCAGCAGCGTACAAACAGGGAATGAGCAGTTCTTC. Protein sequence: CASSVQTGNEQFF.

This clonotype was recorded many times. This CDR3 is CASSQAPLTVQFF. CDR3 coding DNA: TGTGCCAGCAGTCAGGCACCTCTAACGGTCCAGTTCTTC. This sequence joins TRBV25-1 and TRBJ2-1; no definite D call. V was cut by 5 bases and J by 13 bases, with 18 bases left in between. Germline V gene sequence: CDR1 MGHDK, CDR2 SYGVNS. The CDR3 has 13 amino acids.

This clonotype was detected many times. The chain employs TRBV7-9 and TRBJ2-2; TRBD1 matches at 7 bases. The CDR3 extends over 16 amino acids. V lost 5 bases and J lost 6; bases outside the gene matches: 12. Looked up from germline, CDR1 is SEHNR and CDR2 is FQNEAQ (reference sequence). The CDR3 here is CASSPTGMGSAGELFF. CDR3 DNA: TGTGCCAGCAGCCCGACAGGGATGGGATCGGCCGGGGAGCTGTTTTTT. Looking up the rest from reference TRBV7-9 and TRBJ2-2 gives the full variable domain: DTGVSQNPRHKITKRGQNVTFRCDPISEHNRLYWYRQTLGQGPEFLTYFQNEAQLEKSRLLSDRFSAERPKGSFSTLEIQRTEQGDSAMYLCASSPTGMGSAGELFFGEGSRLTVL.

This clonotype was observed a handful of times. V gene TRBV20-1 combines with J gene TRBJ2-1; D is unresolved. Trimming left V 0 bases short and J 2 bases short, with 11 bases between. This CDR3 region has 15 residues. Germline assignment: CDR1 DFQATT and CDR2 SNEGSKA (reference sequence). CDR3 loop: CSARDLAGPYNEQFF. In DNA form, the CDR3 reads TGCAGTGCTAGAGATTTGGCAGGCCCCTACAATGAGCAGTTCTTC.

The chain couples TRBV7-9 to TRBJ1-2; 8 bases line up with TRBD1. V shed 2 bases, J shed 12 bases, and the junction held 17 bases outside the gene matches. Germline V gene lookup returns CDR1 SEHNR and CDR2 FQNEAQ (reference sequence). The CDR3 is made up of 16 amino acids. The CDR3 spells CASSLFGTGGNAMDTF. CDR3 sequence (DNA): TGTGCCAGCAGCTTATTCGGAACAGGGGGAAACGCCATGGACACCTTC.